One and the same sample provided the 6 T cell receptor beta chains below, sequenced in a study of CD8+CD57+ T cells in acquired aplastic anemia. The template for TCR beta VDJ and CDR3 sequence profiling was genomic DNA. TCRdb reprocessed the reads with MiXCR, giving one entry per CDR3 protein. The data contain 120,000 or so distinct CDR3 sequences, 48% of them seen just once; the ten biggest clones take up roughly 2.6%. Sequences were obtained from sorted CD4+, CD8+, or CD8+CD57+ T cells (not recorded which) from PBMCs. These TCRs come from a human donor in good health, serving as a control.

Points on this clonotype: Mismatch with germline at one junction end may stem from a read error. The CDR3 region has the DNA TGCGCCAGCAGCTTAGCGGGACTAGCGGTCCTCGAAAAGGACGAGCAGTGCTTC. It yields the protein CASSLAGLAVLEKDEQCF. The J gene is TRBJ2-7, the V gene TRBV4-3, with 11 bases lining up with TRBD2. The CDR3 is made up of 18 amino acids. The germline CDR1 and CDR2 sequences are LGHNA and YSLEER.

The gene calls are TRBV5-1 and TRBJ2-1; TRBD2 agrees at 15 bases. CDR1 and CDR2 from the germline V gene are SGHRS and YFSETQ. V was clipped by 4 bases and J by 5 bases; unmatched bases: 4. There are 16 residues in the CDR3. The DNA of the CDR3 is TGCGCCAGCAGCGTGGGACTAGCGGGGGGACACAATGAGCAGTTCTTC. As protein: CASSVGLAGGHNEQFF.

About this clonotype itself: Mismatch with germline at one junction end may stem from a read error. The CDR3 DNA reads TGTGCCAGCAACCCACTCCGGGACAGGGGCAATCAGGGGTCCTACGAGCAGCACTTC. Translated, it gives CASNPLRDRGNQGSYEQHF. V usage is TRBV11-1 and J usage is TRBJ2-7, with 10 bases fitting TRBD1. The CDR3 consists of 19 residues. Germline V gives CDR1 SGHAT, CDR2 FQDESV (reference sequence).

This chain uses TRBV24-1 with TRBJ2-3; 7 nucleotides align to TRBD1. This CDR3 is 15 amino acids long. V was pared by 4 bases and J by 2 bases, with 5 bases of the junction left unmatched. Germline V gene lookup returns CDR1 KGHDR and CDR2 SFDVKD. CDR3 in DNA: TGTGCCACCAGTGACCCGGGACAGTACACAGATACGCAGTATTTT. It is translated as CATSDPGQYTDTQYF.

In this sample, this clonotype is medium-sized. The gene calls are TRBV29-1 and TRBJ2-3; D perhaps matches TRBD1 (5 bases). V gave up 4 bases and J gave up 4 bases, with 15 bases separating them. Germline V gene data show CDR1 as SQVTM and CDR2 as ANQGSEA. This CDR3 contains 14 residues. The CDR3: CSVGTPHGADTQYF. As DNA, the CDR3 is TGCAGCGTTGGGACACCTCATGGCGCAGATACGCAGTATTTT.

The chain has TRBV7-8 and TRBJ2-5; the D is unclear. This CDR3 has 12 residues. Germline V gene sequence: CDR1 SGHVS, CDR2 FQNEAQ. Deletions cut 6 bases from V and 5 bases from J, with 10 bases between. The DNA for the CDR3 is TGTGCCAGCAGTCCTTACGGGGAGACCCAGTACTTC. Translation: CASSPYGETQYF.